This passage covers 25 T cell receptor beta chains from one sample sequenced in a study of shared clonotypes between healthy human individuals. Assay used: immunoSEQ multiplex PCR; TCRdb lists only in-frame clones, some missing. The table lists 2 million to 3 million clones, roughly nine tenths of them singletons. Sequenced material: naive CD4+ T cells sorted from blood. Specified subset: CD45RA+ positively selected. All receptors derive from a man between 18 and 35 years old in good health.

The rearrangement links TRBV25-1 to TRBJ2-5; 8 bases are shared with TRBD2. Per germline, CDR1 MGHDK and CDR2 SYGVNS. The CDR3 length is 16 residues. The V segment lost 5 bases and the J segment 4 bases; nucleotides outside the gene matches: 12. This CDR3 is CASSRGAGAPGETQYF. The CDR3, as DNA: TGTGCCAGCAGTCGGGGAGCGGGAGCCCCGGGAGAGACCCAGTACTTC.

The rearrangement uses TRBV7-8 and TRBJ2-1; 10 nucleotides align to TRBD2. Germline V CDR1 and CDR2: SGHVS, FQNEAQ. This CDR3 contains 17 residues. Trimming at V came to 8 bases and at J to 1 base, leaving 11 bases not matched to a gene. The CDR3 here is CASGSSGSSESYNEQFF. The CDR3 DNA reads TGTGCCAGCGGCTCTAGCGGGAGTTCTGAATCCTACAATGAGCAGTTCTTC.

The table lists this clone with a count of one. Other DNA sequences from this sample encode an identical CDR3 as well. This chain links TRBV9 with TRBJ2-7; D perhaps matches TRBD1 (6 bases). Trimming took 2 bases from V and 3 from J, leaving 12 bases between them. Germline CDR1 reads SGDLS; CDR2 reads YYNGEE. The CDR3 consists of 14 residues. The CDR3 nucleotides are TGTGCCAGCAGCGTCGGCCAGGGGAACTACGAGCAGTACTTC. Amino acids: CASSVGQGNYEQYF. The whole variable domain, filled in from reference TRBV9 and TRBJ2-7, reads DSGVTQTPKHLITATGQRVTLRCSPRSGDLSVYWYQQSLDQGLQFLIQYYNGEERAKGNILERFSAQQFPDLHSELNLSSLELGDSALYFCASSVGQGNYEQYFGPGTRLTVT.

As for this clone: This same CDR3 is encoded by further DNA sequences in the sample. The CDR3 sequence is CASSPRGDEQYF. The CDR3 DNA sequence: TGTGCCAGCTCACCGAGGGGGGACGAGCAGTACTTC. The V and J genes are TRBV18 and TRBJ2-7; D assignment may be TRBD1 or TRBD2 (6 bases each). Looked up from germline, CDR1 is KGHSH and CDR2 is LQKENI. The V end was cut by 3 bases, the J end by 5 bases, with 8 bases between. This CDR3 has 12 amino acids.

The rearrangement links TRBV25-1 to TRBJ2-3; 7 bases align to TRBD2. V dropped 6 bases and J dropped 0; count of bases not matched to a gene: 9. Looked up from germline, CDR1 is MGHDK and CDR2 is SYGVNS. This CDR3 spans 16 amino acids. DNA of the CDR3: TGTGCCAGCAGCGGGGGGACTACCACTAGCACAGATACGCAGTATTTT. It yields the protein CASSGGTTTSTDTQYF.

The chain recombines TRBV19 with TRBJ2-3, with 14 nucleotides matching TRBD2. Trimming took 5 bases from V and 4 from J; bases not matched to a gene: 5. The germline V gene has CDR1 LNHDA and CDR2 SQIVND (reference sequence). The CDR3 runs 16 residues. This CDR3 reads CASSSVGLAGADTQYF. CDR3 nucleotides: TGTGCCAGTAGTTCGGTGGGACTAGCGGGAGCAGATACGCAGTATTTT.

J is TRBJ2-7 and V is TRBV18; 8 nucleotides match TRBD2. The germline CDR1 and CDR2 sequences are KGHSH and LQKENI. V dropped 0 bases and J dropped 6; count of bases not matched to a gene: 7. There are 15 residues in the CDR3. CDR3 loop: CASSPPPGGPREQYF. CDR3 sequence (DNA): TGTGCCAGCTCACCACCTCCGGGAGGGCCTCGCGAGCAGTACTTC.

Only one count was recorded for this clone. The chain joins TRBV7-8 to TRBJ2-2; D possibly corresponds to TRBD1 (6 bases). CDR3 size: 14 residues. The germline V and J ends were trimmed by 1 base and 7 bases, with 10 bases remaining between them. Germline V gene lookup returns CDR1 SGHVS and CDR2 FQNEAQ. CDR3 bases: TGTGCCAGCAGCTTAGACAGGGTAATCGGGGAGCTGTTTTTT. Its translation is CASSLDRVIGELFF.

This rearrangement joins TRBV11-3 to TRBJ2-2; D remains ambiguous. The CDR3 is made up of 15 amino acids. Germline V lookup: CDR1 SGHNT, CDR2 YENEEA. The V and J ends lost 4 bases and 1 base respectively, with 10 bases between them. The CDR3 reads CASSSFSGNTGELFF. The CDR3, as DNA: TGTGCCAGCAGCTCCTTTAGTGGGAACACCGGGGAGCTGTTTTTT.

Here the CDR3 DNA reads TGTGCCACCAGCACGCCCGGGGGTGGTAATCAGCCCCAGCATTTT. Translating it yields CATSTPGGGNQPQHF. The chain carries TRBV15 and TRBJ1-5, with a tentative D call TRBD1 (5 bases). The V end lost 4 bases, the J end lost 4 bases, and 14 bases lay between the germline ends. CDR3 length equals 15 residues. Per germline, CDR1 LNHNV and CDR2 YYDKDF (reference sequence).

This chain connects TRBV30 to TRBJ1-1; tentatively, D is TRBD1 (5 bases). Germline CDR1 is GTSNPN and CDR2 is SVGIG (reference sequence). This CDR3 comprises 15 residues. V was shortened by 2 bases and J by 4 bases, with 17 bases between the two germline ends. The CDR3 is CAWSWWGLGATEAFF. The CDR3 bases are TGTGCCTGGAGTTGGTGGGGACTAGGGGCCACTGAAGCTTTCTTT.

About this clone itself: A read error is likely, as this CDR3 ends without the conserved phenylalanine or tryptophan. The V gene is TRBV4-1, the J gene TRBJ1-2, with D possibly being TRBD1 (5 bases). This CDR3 contains 15 residues. Germline CDR1 and CDR2: MGHRA and YSYEKL. V lost 0 bases to trimming and J lost 5 bases, with 13 bases between them. CDR3 sequence (DNA): TGCGCCAGCAGCCAAGATGGGGACTCTTGGTATGGCTACACCCTC. Amino acids: CASSQDGDSWYGYTL.

J is TRBJ2-5 and V is TRBV18, with TRBD1 matching over 7 bases. The length of the CDR3 is 13 residues. From germline, CDR1 is KGHSH and CDR2 LQKENI. J was trimmed by 1 base and V by 8 bases; bases with no gene match: 4. The CDR3 bases are TGTGCCAGCCGACAGGGCCCCCAAGAGACCCAGTACTTC. Its translation: CASRQGPQETQYF.

The chain is built from TRBV5-1 and TRBJ1-6, with D perhaps matching TRBD1 (5 bases). This CDR3 has 19 residues. The ends were cut back, 0 bases at V and 0 bases at J, with 16 bases in the middle. The germline gives CDR1 SGHRS, CDR2 YFSETQ. CDR3: CASSLANGRGSSYNSPLHF. The CDR3 DNA reads TGCGCCAGCAGCTTGGCCAACGGCCGGGGGAGCTCCTATAATTCACCCCTCCACTTT.

J is TRBJ2-6 and V is TRBV5-4, with D uncertain. V gave up 2 bases and J gave up 2 bases, with 8 bases separating them. The CDR3 spans 15 residues. The V gene's germline CDR1 is SGHNT and CDR2 YYREEE (reference sequence). Here the CDR3 DNA reads TGTGCCAGCAGCTTCGGCGTTGCTGGGGCCAACGTCCTGACTTTC. It is translated as CASSFGVAGANVLTF.

The chain employs TRBV30 and TRBJ1-1, with TRBD1 matching 8 bases. V shed 3 bases, J shed 0 bases, and the junction held 6 bases outside the gene matches. This CDR3 is 15 amino acids long. The germline V gene encodes CDR1 GTSNPN and CDR2 SVGIG (reference sequence). The CDR3, as DNA: TGTGCCTGGAGGGCAGGGGGCACCATGAACACTGAAGCTTTCTTT. It codes for CAWRAGGTMNTEAFF. Complete variable domain (other parts from reference TRBV30 and TRBJ1-1): SQTIHQWPATLVQPVGSPLSLECTVEGTSNPNLYWYRQAAGRGLQLLFYSVGIGQISSEVPQNLSASRPQDRQFILSSKKLLLSDSGFYLCAWRAGGTMNTEAFFGQGTRLTVV.

V is TRBV28 and J is TRBJ1-1; D uncertain. The CDR3 totals 15 residues. V was shortened by 3 bases and J by 0 bases, with 11 bases between the two germline ends. Germline loops: CDR1 MDHEN, CDR2 SYDVKM. The CDR3 DNA reads TGTGCCAGCAGTTTTCACCTGTGGGTGAACACTGAAGCTTTCTTT. This translates into CASSFHLWVNTEAFF.

The V and J genes are TRBV30 and TRBJ1-6; D remains unclear. Trimming shortened V by 4 bases and J by 7 bases, and 14 bases separated the two germline ends. CDR1 GTSNPN and CDR2 SVGIG come from the germline V gene (reference sequence). The CDR3 runs to 14 residues. The CDR3: CAWTQDRKNSPLHF. CDR3 nucleotide sequence: TGTGCCTGGACTCAGGACCGGAAAAATTCACCCCTCCACTTT.

V is TRBV5-1 and J is TRBJ2-7, with a tentative D call TRBD2 (6 bases). CDR1 and CDR2 from the germline V gene are SGHRS and YFSETQ. CDR3 length: 14 amino acids. Trimming left V 1 base short and J 6 bases short, with 14 bases between. In DNA form, the CDR3 reads TGCGCCAGCAGCTTGACCAGCGGGTGGATCGAGCAGTACTTC. It yields the protein CASSLTSGWIEQYF.

The chain uses TRBV7-2 and TRBJ1-6; TRBD1 is a possible D gene (6 bases). The CDR3 length is 17 residues. Trimming cost V 0 bases and J 10 bases, with 19 bases left between them. Germline loops: CDR1 SGHTA, CDR2 FQGNSA. This CDR3 is CASSLALRGGQDSPLHF. CDR3 coding DNA: TGTGCCAGCAGCTTAGCGCTCCGTGGGGGGCAGGACTCACCCCTCCACTTT.

The CDR3 coding sequence is TGTGCCTGGAGTTCCCAGGGAGATGGCTACACCTTC. This gives the protein CAWSSQGDGYTF. The chain links TRBV30 to TRBJ1-2; D may be TRBD1 (5 bases). V shed 2 bases and J shed 6 bases, with 10 bases lying between them. The CDR3 sequence is 12 residues long. Germline CDR1 and CDR2: GTSNPN and SVGIG (reference sequence). The full variable domain, completed using reference TRBV30 and TRBJ1-2, is SQTIHQWPATLVQPVGSPLSLECTVEGTSNPNLYWYRQAAGRGLQLLFYSVGIGQISSEVPQNLSASRPQDRQFILSSKKLLLSDSGFYLCAWSSQGDGYTFGSGTRLTVV.

V gene TRBV9 combines with J gene TRBJ1-2, with D possibly TRBD1 on 6 matching bases. The CDR3 totals 13 residues. From germline, CDR1 is SGDLS and CDR2 YYNGEE. Trimming cost V 5 bases and J 7 bases, with 15 bases left between them. CDR3 amino acids: CASSENRVGGYTF. In nucleotides, the CDR3 is TGTGCCAGCAGTGAAAACAGGGTGGGTGGCTACACCTTC.

The chain couples TRBV5-1 to TRBJ2-1; 9 bases line up with TRBD2. This CDR3 comprises 16 residues. The germline V gene has CDR1 SGHRS and CDR2 YFSETQ. V lost 1 base and J lost 2; bases outside the gene matches: 4. The CDR3 spells CASSLYSGSPYNEQFF. The CDR3 DNA follows: TGCGCCAGCAGCTTGTATAGCGGGAGTCCCTACAATGAGCAGTTCTTC.

This chain links TRBV7-2 with TRBJ2-7, with 7 bases matching TRBD2. The CDR3 is made up of 15 amino acids. With V trimmed by 0 bases and J by 4 bases, 6 bases remained unmatched. Looked up from germline, CDR1 is SGHTA and CDR2 is FQGNSA. The CDR3 is CASSLAGTNGYEQYF. The CDR3 DNA reads as TGTGCCAGCAGCTTAGCAGGGACTAACGGGTACGAGCAGTACTTC.

A word on this clone: At the DNA level, this CDR3 is encoded by other sequences in the same sample as well. The genes are TRBV27 and TRBJ1-1; possibly TRBD1 for D (6 bases). This CDR3 region has 13 residues. V gave up 3 bases and J gave up 5 bases, with 10 bases separating them. Germline V gene data show CDR1 as MNHEY and CDR2 as SMNVEV (reference sequence). CDR3 sequence (DNA): TGTGCCAGCAGTTTCAGGGGTGTTACTGAAGCTTTCTTT. This codes for CASSFRGVTEAFF.